This passage covers 21 T cell receptor beta chains from one sample sequenced in a study of vaccination effects on CD4 cells after COVID-19. No antigen has been assigned to these receptors. Antigen-specific CD4+ T cells were expanded (with viral peptide pools) by the ViraFEST assay ahead of sequencing. Following 10 days of culture, CD4+ T cells were isolated. Data came from immunoSEQ multiplex PCR; TCRdb stores just in-frame clones and leaves some out. The table has some 15,000 clones, over 65% seen once; the top ten hold around 23%. This specimen was CD4+ T cells from PBMCs cultured with HCoV-229E spike peptides, taken before COVID-19 vaccination. The receptors shown here come from a human donor who received a COVID-19 vaccine.

V usage is TRBV18 and J usage is TRBJ1-1, with 8 bases aligning to TRBD1. The germline V gene encodes CDR1 KGHSH and CDR2 LQKENI. The CDR3 is 14 residues long. V was clipped by 3 bases and J by 5 bases; unmatched bases: 5. The CDR3 sequence is CASSPYGQGTEAFF. The CDR3 region has the DNA TGTGCCAGCTCACCGTACGGACAGGGAACTGAAGCTTTCTTT.

The chain recombines TRBV5-1 with TRBJ2-7; 9 bases are shared with TRBD2. The CDR3 totals 15 residues. Germline lookup yields CDR1 SGHRS and CDR2 YFSETQ. The V and J ends lost 1 base and 3 bases, in that order; junction bases with no gene match: 5. Here the CDR3 reads CASSLRAGGHYEQYF. Written as DNA, the CDR3 is TGCGCCAGCAGCTTGCGCGCGGGAGGGCACTACGAGCAGTACTTC.

The genes are TRBV5-4 and TRBJ1-4, with a weak D call TRBD1 (5 bases). In germline, CDR1 is SGHNT, CDR2 YYREEE (reference sequence). This CDR3 is 12 amino acids long. Deletions cut 5 bases from V and 8 bases from J, with 10 bases between. CDR3 sequence reads: CASSPWGEKLFF. DNA for the CDR3: TGTGCCAGCAGTCCTTGGGGGGAAAAACTGTTTTTT. Supplemented by reference TRBV5-4 and TRBJ1-4, the full variable domain reads ETGVTQSPTHLIKTRGQQVTLRCSSQSGHNTVSWYQQALGQGPQFIFQYYREEENGRGNFPPRFSGLQFPNYSSELNVNALELDDSALYLCASSPWGEKLFFGSGTQLSVL.

V is TRBV28 and J is TRBJ2-5; D is unresolved. The germline V gene encodes CDR1 MDHEN and CDR2 SYDVKM. The V gene lost 2 bases and the J gene lost 4 bases, with 2 bases spanning the gap. CDR3 length equals 11 residues. CDR3 nucleotides: TGTGCCAGCAGTTTAGGAGAGACCCAGTACTTC. Its protein product is CASSLGETQYF.

The rearrangement uses TRBV7-2 and TRBJ2-7; D could derive from TRBD1 or TRBD2 (6 bases each). The CDR3 has 15 amino acids. Deletions cut 1 base from V and 6 bases from J, with 16 bases between. In germline, CDR1 is SGHTA, CDR2 FQGNSA. CDR3 residues: CASSLVYGGGPEQYF. The CDR3 DNA reads as TGTGCCAGCAGCTTAGTCTACGGGGGCGGGCCCGAGCAGTACTTC. The whole variable domain, filled in from reference TRBV7-2 and TRBJ2-7, reads GAGVSQSPSNKVTEKGKDVELRCDPISGHTALYWYRQSLGQGLEFLIYFQGNSAPDKSGLPSDRFSAERTGGSVSTLTIQRTQQEDSAVYLCASSLVYGGGPEQYFGPGTRLTVT.

J is TRBJ1-2 and V is TRBV6-5; unclear D gene. Deletions cut 6 bases from V and 3 bases from J, with 11 bases between. Germline-derived CDR1 and CDR2 are MNHEY and SVGAGI. This CDR3 contains 13 residues. CDR3 DNA: TGTGCCAGCAGCTCCCTGTGGGACTATGGCTACACCTTC. This translates into CASSSLWDYGYTF.

This clone was counted only a few times. The chain is built from TRBV12-3 or TRBV12-4 and TRBJ1-2; tentatively, D is TRBD1 (5 bases). V lost 7 bases and J 7 bases, leaving 10 bases between the germline ends. CDR3 length: 11 amino acids. CDR3 in amino acids: CASTPGLGYTF. CDR3 sequence (DNA): TGTGCCAGCACCCCAGGGCTTGGCTACACCTTC.

The V and J genes are TRBV6-5 and TRBJ2-1; 8 bases are a match to TRBD2. The CDR3 extends over 11 amino acids. The J segment lost 14 bases and the V segment lost 7 bases, leaving 7 bases of the junction unmatched. Germline assignment: CDR1 MNHEY and CDR2 SVGAGI. This CDR3 reads CASNQRGREFF. In DNA form, the CDR3 reads TGTGCCAGCAATCAGCGGGGGCGGGAGTTCTTC.

V gene TRBV2 combines with J gene TRBJ1-5; D is possibly TRBD1 (5 bases). Trimming stripped 6 bases from V and 7 bases from J, with 13 bases between. The CDR3 loop spans 13 amino acids. Germline loops: CDR1 SNHLY, CDR2 FYNNEI. The CDR3 is CASSLGEGQPQHF. CDR3 coding DNA: TGTGCCAGCAGCTTAGGGGAAGGCCAGCCCCAGCATTTT.

This clone was picked up a small number of times. V gene TRBV4-1 combines with J gene TRBJ1-4; D gene ambiguous. With 2 bases removed from V and 5 bases from J, the gap between germline ends came to 6 bases. Germline V gene sequence: CDR1 MGHRA, CDR2 YSYEKL. The CDR3 runs to 13 residues. Here the CDR3 reads CASSQWRNEKLFF. The DNA of the CDR3 is TGCGCCAGCAGCCAATGGAGGAATGAAAAACTGTTTTTT.

The chain uses TRBV24-1 and TRBJ2-5; 9 bases are a match to TRBD1. V lost 2 bases, J lost 4 bases, and 7 bases stayed unmatched. Germline CDR1 and CDR2: KGHDR and SFDVKD. This CDR3 region has 16 residues. CDR3 sequence (DNA): TGTGCCACCAGTGATTCGGGACAGGGATGGACAGAGACCCAGTACTTC. Translating it yields CATSDSGQGWTETQYF.

The gene calls are TRBV5-1 and TRBJ1-2, with 7 bases fitting TRBD1. Trimming at V came to 1 base and at J to 6 bases, leaving 6 bases not matched to a gene. Germline V lookup: CDR1 SGHRS, CDR2 YFSETQ. The CDR3 is made up of 14 amino acids. The CDR3 nucleotides are TGCGCCAGCAGCTTGTCCGAGACAGGGCATGGCTACACCTTC. It yields the protein CASSLSETGHGYTF.

V usage is TRBV7-3 and J usage is TRBJ2-3; D may be TRBD1 (5 bases). Germline V gene data show CDR1 as SGHTA and CDR2 as FQGTGA. This CDR3 contains 14 residues. V was clipped by 1 base and J by 3 bases, with 8 bases between them. The CDR3 DNA sequence: TGTGCCAGCAGCTTAAATCCAGGGACAGATACGCAGTATTTT. Translation: CASSLNPGTDTQYF.

The chain joins TRBV18 to TRBJ2-7; 8 nucleotides line up with TRBD1. Losses at the gene ends were 6 bases for V and 3 bases for J; bases not matched to a gene: 10. The CDR3 contains 15 residues. Germline V CDR1 and CDR2: KGHSH, LQKENI. Here the CDR3 DNA reads TGTGCCAGCTCTCCCCCGACAGGGGCGGTCTACGAGCAGTACTTC. Translated: CASSPPTGAVYEQYF.

The chain recombines TRBV4-3 with TRBJ2-5; tentatively, D is TRBD1 or TRBD2 (5 bases each). The CDR3 is 16 residues long. CDR1 is LGHNA, CDR2 YSLEER, per germline. V shed 0 bases and J shed 5 bases, with 16 bases lying between them. The CDR3 bases are TGCGCCAGCAGCCAAGAAAGGGGAGACTATCTGGAGACCCAGTACTTC. Encoded protein: CASSQERGDYLETQYF.

The gene calls are TRBV5-1 and TRBJ2-6; 8 bases map to TRBD1. Germline assignment: CDR1 SGHRS and CDR2 YFSETQ. V trimming: 4 bases; J trimming: 0 bases; junction bases outside the gene matches: 9. The CDR3 contains 18 residues. CDR3 sequence: CASSLNGQGISGANVLTF. CDR3 nucleotides: TGCGCCAGCAGCCTCAACGGACAGGGAATCTCTGGGGCCAACGTCCTGACTTTC.

This chain joins TRBV6-5 and TRBJ1-5; 8 bases fit TRBD1. Germline V gene lookup returns CDR1 MNHEY and CDR2 SVGAGI. CDR3 size: 13 residues. Germline trimming cut 10 bases from V and 4 bases from J; bases unmatched to any gene: 6. This CDR3 reads CATTGGANQPQHF. The CDR3 DNA is TGTGCCACTACAGGGGGAGCGAATCAGCCCCAGCATTTT.

This clone was seen a handful of times. The chain couples TRBV6-2 or TRBV6-3 to TRBJ1-1; D not certain. Germline assignment: CDR1 MNHEY and CDR2 SVGEGT. Trimming shortened V by 4 bases and J by 4 bases, and 7 bases separated the two germline ends. This CDR3 region has 12 residues. The CDR3 sequence: CASSSVGTEAFF. The CDR3 region has the DNA TGTGCCAGCAGTTCCGTGGGCACTGAAGCTTTCTTT.

This chain connects TRBV5-4 to TRBJ2-6; 8 bases align to TRBD1. Looked up from germline, CDR1 is SGHNT and CDR2 is YYREEE (reference sequence). Trimming took 6 bases from V and 0 from J; bases not matched to a gene: 14. The length of the CDR3 is 19 residues. CDR3 nucleotide sequence: TGTGCCAGCACCGATTTAGACAGGGGCCTAACCTCTGGGGCCAACGTCCTGACTTTC. Amino acid sequence: CASTDLDRGLTSGANVLTF.

The V and J genes are TRBV3-1 (or the pseudogene TRBV3-2) and TRBJ1-2, with TRBD1 matching 9 bases. CDR3 size: 15 residues. The V segment lost 1 base and the J segment 7 bases; nucleotides outside the gene matches: 7. Per germline, CDR1 LGHDT and CDR2 YNNKEL (reference sequence). CDR3 bases: TGTGCCAGCAGCCAAGGATACAGGGGGCCGGGTGGCTACACCTTC. Amino acids: CASSQGYRGPGGYTF.

This clone appeared a few times. The V call is TRBV3-1 (or the pseudogene TRBV3-2), the J call TRBJ1-1, with D tentatively TRBD1 (6 bases). The CDR3 covers 13 residues. The germline V gene encodes CDR1 LGHDT and CDR2 YNNKEL (reference sequence). The germline V and J ends were trimmed by 4 bases and 4 bases, with 10 bases remaining between them. CDR3 amino acids: CASSLRGGTEAFF. CDR3 bases: TGTGCCAGCAGCCTGAGAGGGGGCACTGAAGCTTTCTTT.